This T cell receptor beta chain comes out of a study of T-cell reconstitution after alpha-beta-depleted transplantation in children. This clonotype appeared a few times. Antigen specificity is unknown. Notes on the study in general: Where alpha-beta T cells came from about two months after transplant was reportedly several hundred expanded graft clones. Several patients had high TCRbeta diversity at day 60; it came from surviving recipient T cells and thymic progenitors. From newly produced T cells came most of the T-cell counts and diversity one year after transplant.

The germline gives CDR1 SGHTA, CDR2 FQGNSA. V was clipped by 3 bases and J by 0 bases, with 9 bases between them. The CDR3 totals 15 residues. A library of TCRbeta sequences, prepared with unique molecular identifiers, was generated. MiXCR, applied by TCRdb to the PCR reads, yields one record per CDR3 protein. The sample holds about 540,000 distinct CDR3 sequences, around 27% seen once. The sequence derives from a boy under two years old with Wiskott-Aldrich syndrome, due to receive a stem cell transplant. The V call is TRBV7-2, the J call TRBJ2-1, with a tentative D call TRBD2 (6 bases). The source material was PBMCs, sampled before TCRalphabeta/CD19-depleted stem cell transplant. The DNA for the CDR3 is TGTGCCAGCAGCTTTGGCGGGACCTCCTACAATGAGCAGTTCTTC. This sequence encodes CASSFGGTSYNEQFF.